A selection of T cell receptor beta chains follows, all from one sample in a study of T cell repertoires in cytomegalovirus infection. These receptors are not linked to any known antigen. MiXCR, run by TCRdb on the reads, gives a single entry per CDR3 protein. The sample yields some 500,000 distinct CDR3 sequences, roughly a third seen once. The sequences come from cultured PBMCs, collected from culture after CMV antigen stimulation. These receptors were obtained from a human donor in good health (CMV status not recorded). Some clones in this sample may be carry-over from other donors' samples. Both conserved end residues are part of each CDR3. The D gene is left open where the match is weak. A row's size may be missing; if present it is once, few, many or a size class.

D	V	J	size	DNA	CDR3
-	TRBV10-3	TRBJ2-1	-	TGTGCCATCAGGTTCCGCGATGAGCAGTTCTTC	CAIRFRDEQFF
-	TRBV7-8	TRBJ2-2	-	TGTGCCAGCAACGCGCACGAGGGCACCGGGGAGCTGTTTTTT	CASNAHEGTGELFF
TRBD2	TRBV9	TRBJ2-5	-	TGTGCCAGCAGCGTAGGGATGCAACTAGCGGGAGGAACACAGTACTTC	CASSVGMQLAGGTQYF
-	TRBV18	TRBJ2-1	-	TGTGCCAGCTCACCAGTGGCGTTGACAGGTGACAATGAGCAGTTCTTC	CASSPVALTGDNEQFF
-	TRBV7-4	TRBJ1-6	-	TGTGCCAGCAGCTTGAATAGGGACCGAAATTCACCCCTCCACTTT	CASSLNRDRNSPLHF
-	TRBV2	TRBJ1-2	once	TGTGCCAGCACGCGGGACCCCCTTAAGGGCTACACCTTC	CASTRDPLKGYTF
TRBD1	TRBV20-1	TRBJ1-5	many	TGCAGTGCCATGCGCCGGGACAGGGCTCATCAGCCCCAGCATTTT	CSAMRRDRAHQPQHF
TRBD2	TRBV2	TRBJ2-3	few	TGTGCCAGCAGGAGACTAGCGGGAGTTGGTGCAGATACGCAGTATTTT	CASRRLAGVGADTQYF
-	TRBV7-9	TRBJ2-1	few	TGTGCCAGCAGCTTAGTGGCAGGGTCGAATGGCAATGAGCAGTTCTTC	CASSLVAGSNGNEQFF
-	TRBV3-1	TRBJ1-2	few	TGTGCCAGCAGCCGCCGTGACAGGGGCTACACCTTC	CASSRRDRGYTF
TRBD1	TRBV28	TRBJ2-4	-	TGTGCCAGCAGATCCGGGACAGGGTCGGACATTCAGTACTTC	CASRSGTGSDIQYF
TRBD1	TRBV24-1	TRBJ1-2	-	TGTGCCACCAGTGAAACAGGGGGCGACTATGGCTACACCTTC	CATSETGGDYGYTF
-	TRBV7-2	TRBJ2-1	many	TGTGCCAGCAGCTTAGCCCCCCGGGCGTGGGGGAGCTCCTACAATGAGCAGTTCTTC	CASSLAPRAWGSSYNEQFF
TRBD1	TRBV7-9	TRBJ1-4	-	TGTGCCAGCAGCCCGGGACAGCGGGAGCCTGAAAAACTGTTTTTT	CASSPGQREPEKLFF
TRBD2	TRBV7-2	TRBJ2-5	few	TGTGCCAGCAGCTCGGGACTAGCGGGAGCAGAGACCCAGTACTTC	CASSSGLAGAETQYF
TRBD1	TRBV12-3/TRBV12-4	TRBJ1-5	few	TGTGCCAGCAGTCCGGACAGGCTGAGCAATCAGCCCCAGCATTTT	CASSPDRLSNQPQHF
-	TRBV7-9	TRBJ1-5	few	TGTGCCAGCAGCTTGTGGCCAGGGGTTAGCAATCAGCCCCAGCATTTT	CASSLWPGVSNQPQHF
-	TRBV19	TRBJ1-2	-	TGTGCCAGTAGTATTGGGGCGGAGAACCTCTATGGCTACACCTTC	CASSIGAENLYGYTF
-	TRBV19	TRBJ1-4	-	TGTGCCAGTAGGGTGCTCGGAGGGGGACTCGGGGAAAAACTGTTTTTT	CASRVLGGGLGEKLFF
TRBD1	TRBV7-2	TRBJ2-1	few	TGTGCCAGCAGCGAGGGACAGGGGGAGTACAATGAGCAGTTCTTC	CASSEGQGEYNEQFF
-	TRBV30	TRBJ2-1	-	TGTGCCTGGGACGGGAGCGCCTACAATGAGCAGTTCTTC	CAWDGSAYNEQFF
-	TRBV12-3/TRBV12-4	TRBJ1-4	-	TGTGCCAGCTCTCTGCGGAGTGAAAAACTGTTTTTT	CASSLRSEKLFF
TRBD1	TRBV30	TRBJ1-6	-	TGTGCCTGGAGCTACGCACAGGGGACTTCACCCCTCCACTTT	CAWSYAQGTSPLHF
TRBD2	TRBV12-3/TRBV12-4	TRBJ2-3	-	TGTGCCAGCACCCTCGCGGGGGATGTCACAGATACGCAGTATTTT	CASTLAGDVTDTQYF
-	TRBV6-8	TRBJ2-7	few	TGTGCCAGCAGTTACTCGGGTCAGTCGGCATACGAGCAGTACTTC	CASSYSGQSAYEQYF
-	TRBV28	TRBJ2-7	-	TGTGCCAGCAGTTTAGGGCCGGAGCGCTACGAGCAGTACTTC	CASSLGPERYEQYF
TRBD1	TRBV9	TRBJ2-5	-	TGTGCCAGCAGCGTAGCTACCCGGACAGGGCCACAAGAGACCCAGTACTTC	CASSVATRTGPQETQYF
TRBD1	TRBV18	TRBJ2-1	few	TGTGCCAGCTCTATCGGGACAGGGGGAGGCAATGAGCAGTTCTTC	CASSIGTGGGNEQFF
-	TRBV2	TRBJ2-6	few	TGTGCCAGCATTCCCTCGGGCCCTGGGGCCAACGTCCTGACTTTC	CASIPSGPGANVLTF
TRBD1	TRBV7-2	TRBJ2-7	-	TGTGCCAGCAGCCCTTGGGACAGGGATGACGAGCAGTACTTC	CASSPWDRDDEQYF
-	TRBV7-9	TRBJ1-5	-	TGTGCCAGCAGCTGGTCTGACTTGATCGAGCCCCAGCATTTT	CASSWSDLIEPQHF
-	TRBV7-2	TRBJ1-6	few	TGTGCCAGCAGCCTAACAGCGACTAATTCACCCCTCCACTTT	CASSLTATNSPLHF